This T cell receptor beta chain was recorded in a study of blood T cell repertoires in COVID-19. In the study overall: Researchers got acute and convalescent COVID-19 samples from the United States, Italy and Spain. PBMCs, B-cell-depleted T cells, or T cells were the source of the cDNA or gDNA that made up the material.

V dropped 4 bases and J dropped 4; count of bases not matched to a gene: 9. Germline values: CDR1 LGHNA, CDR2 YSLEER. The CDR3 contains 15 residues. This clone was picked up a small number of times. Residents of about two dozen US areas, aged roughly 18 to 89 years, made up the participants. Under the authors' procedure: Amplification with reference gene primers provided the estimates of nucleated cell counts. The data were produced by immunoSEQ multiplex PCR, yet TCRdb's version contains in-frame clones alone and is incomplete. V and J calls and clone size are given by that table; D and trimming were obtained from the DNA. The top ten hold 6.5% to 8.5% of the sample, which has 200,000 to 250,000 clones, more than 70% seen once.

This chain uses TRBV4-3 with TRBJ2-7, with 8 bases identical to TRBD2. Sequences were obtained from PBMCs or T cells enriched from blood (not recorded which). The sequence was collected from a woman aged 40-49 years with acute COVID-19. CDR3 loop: CASSLRASGRYEQYF. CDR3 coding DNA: TGCGCCAGCAGCCTTCGAGCTAGCGGGCGGTACGAGCAGTACTTC.